These T cell receptor beta chains were read from a single sample in a study of T cells after posttransplantation cyclophosphamide. Profiling relied on immunoSEQ multiplex PCR, and the TCRdb table lists in-frame clones only, not all of them. The record shows fewer than 40,000 clones for this sample, with no singletons present. What was sequenced was PBMCs. All receptors derive from a woman aged 50 to 65 in good health and a related stem cell transplant donor. Each CDR3 is given with its conserved first and last residue. The order of the fields is V gene, J gene, clone size, D gene, CDR3 DNA, CDR3 protein. D genes are given only for firm matches. The size of a clone is reported for some rows only, either as once, few or many, or as a class for expanded clones.

>TRBV7-9|TRBJ2-1|many|TRBD1
TGTGCCAGCAGCTTGAGACAGGGGGCTTGGGATGAGCAGTTCTTC
CASSLRQGAWDEQFF
>TRBV5-1|TRBJ1-1|many|TRBD1
TGCGCCAGCAGCGTCGGACAGGGTGGGGGCACTGAAGCTTTCTTT
CASSVGQGGGTEAFF
>TRBV7-9|TRBJ2-1|few|TRBD2
TGTGCCAGCAGCTTAGCGGGGGGGGTGACCAATGAGCAGTTCTTC
CASSLAGGVTNEQFF
>TRBV7-9|TRBJ1-2|many|-
TGTGCCAGCAGCTTCGCAGGGGACGGCTACACCTTC
CASSFAGDGYTF
>TRBV7-9|TRBJ1-2|many|TRBD1
TGTGCCAGCAGCTTCGCGAAGACAGGGACCTATGGCTACACCTTC
CASSFAKTGTYGYTF
>TRBV19|TRBJ1-3|many|-
TGTGCCAGTGGTAGGACAGCTGGAAACACCATATATTTT
CASGRTAGNTIYF
>TRBV11-3|TRBJ2-1|many|-
TGTGCCAGCAGCTCAGACCGGGACATCGCTGCCCCCTACAATGAGCAGTTCTTC
CASSSDRDIAAPYNEQFF
>TRBV5-1|TRBJ1-1|many|TRBD1
TGCGCCAGCAGCCGGACAGGGGGCACTGAAGCTTTCTTT
CASSRTGGTEAFF
>TRBV4-1|TRBJ1-5|many|-
TGCGCCAGCAGCCAAGATCGTAGAGCTAATCAGCCCCAGCATTTT
CASSQDRRANQPQHF
>TRBV6-1|TRBJ2-5|few|-
TGTGCCAGCAGTGAACCGTATACTATTGGAGAGACCCAGTACTTC
CASSEPYTIGETQYF
>TRBV6-1|TRBJ1-5|many|TRBD1
TGTGCCAGCAGTCCGACAGGGCTGGAAATTCAGCCCCAGCATTTT
CASSPTGLEIQPQHF
>TRBV27|TRBJ1-6|many|TRBD1
TGTGCCAGCAGTTTATGGGGACAGGGAGGTTCACCCCTCCACTTT
CASSLWGQGGSPLHF
>TRBV5-6|TRBJ2-5|many|TRBD1
TGTGCCAGCAGCTCAGGGACAGTAGGAGAGACCCAGTACTTC
CASSSGTVGETQYF
>TRBV27|TRBJ1-2|-|-
TGTGCCAGCAGCCGGGGCTATGGCTACACCTTC
CASSRGYGYTF
>TRBV5-1|TRBJ2-2|-|TRBD1
TGCGCCAGCACCCACAGGGGGAACACCGGGGAGCTGTTTTTT
CASTHRGNTGELFF
>TRBV10-3|TRBJ2-7|many|TRBD1
TGTGCCATCAGGGGACAGAACTACGAGCAGTACTTC
CAIRGQNYEQYF
>TRBV19|TRBJ1-6|many|-
TGTGCCAGTGGCGGGGGCTCCCTCCACTTT
CASGGGSLHF
>TRBV30|TRBJ1-5|many|TRBD1
TGTGCCTGGAGTACGGGACAGGGGAATCCCCAGCATTTT
CAWSTGQGNPQHF
>TRBV6-1|TRBJ1-5|many|-
TGTGCCAGCAGTCCCCAGAGGGGCAATCAGCCCCAGCATTTT
CASSPQRGNQPQHF
>TRBV7-2|TRBJ2-3|many|-
TGTGCCAGCAGCTTTGGCCAGGCCACAGATACGCAGTATTTT
CASSFGQATDTQYF
>TRBV13|TRBJ2-5|many|TRBD2
TGTGCCAGCAGCCGCGGACTAGCGGGGGGGCCCTACGAGACCCAGTACTTC
CASSRGLAGGPYETQYF
>TRBV7-2|TRBJ1-3|many|-
TGTGCCAGCAGCTTAGTAGGCAGGCCTGACTCTGGAAACACCATATATTTT
CASSLVGRPDSGNTIYF
>TRBV10-3|TRBJ1-2|many|TRBD1
TGTGCCATCAGTCCCCAGACAGGGGGCTATGGCTACACCTTC
CAISPQTGGYGYTF
>TRBV30|TRBJ2-3|many|-
TGTGCCTGGAGTGTAGGTAGCGGAGGAGATACGCAGTATTTT
CAWSVGSGGDTQYF
>TRBV7-2|TRBJ2-2|many|TRBD2
TGTGCCAGCAGCACCCGCCGGGAGGGTCACGGGGAGCTGTTTTTT
CASSTRREGHGELFF
>TRBV4-1|TRBJ2-1|few|TRBD2
TGCGCCAGCAGCCTCAGCCCCAGCGGGGGGGCGAATGAGCAGTTCTTC
CASSLSPSGGANEQFF
>TRBV2|TRBJ2-7|many|TRBD1
TGTGCCAGCAGCGTTCTCGGGACAGGGGAGTACGAGCAGTACTTC
CASSVLGTGEYEQYF
>TRBV28|TRBJ1-1|many|-
TGTGCCAGCAGTTTAGGTGGTAGCGAGAACACTGAAGCTTTCTTT
CASSLGGSENTEAFF
>TRBV12-5|TRBJ1-1|many|-
TGTGCTAGTGGTTTGGTCCCGGGGGATGGCACTGAAGCTTTCTTT
CASGLVPGDGTEAFF
>TRBV19|TRBJ1-6|many|-
TGTGCCAGTAGTACCGATTTACAGAGCTCCTATAATTCACCCCTCCACTTT
CASSTDLQSSYNSPLHF
>TRBV5-1|TRBJ1-6|many|-
TGCGCCAGCAGCCCGACCCAGTCGGGGGGCTCACCCCTCCACTTT
CASSPTQSGGSPLHF